These 10 T cell receptor beta chains came from one sample sequenced in a study of radiation and T cells in renal cell carcinoma (dated by TCRdb to about 2020). Receptors were amplified or captured by the immunoSEQ multiplex PCR assay. Not all clones reach the TCRdb copy of this immuneACCESS table, which keeps in-frame sequences only. Checked studies attribute under half of the gap to unresolved V genes and leave the rest unexplained. This sample lists over 45,000 clones; around 80% were detected once. Clones ranked in the top ten supply approximately 6.8% of the sample. According to the study, the label for this sample's time point signals: baseline pretreatment blood. Interpreted using the paper, the treatment or condition label stands for: 15 Gy SBRT to primary tumor, nephrectomy 4 weeks later. The sample in question was blood, obtained from a patient whose treatment included radiotherapy and nephrectomy. The receptors were gathered from a man aged 55 to 70 with renal cell carcinoma.

The genes are TRBV9 and TRBJ1-1; D gene ambiguous. The CDR3 is 12 residues long. CDR1 and CDR2 from the germline V gene are SGDLS and YYNGEE. Trimming took off 6 bases at V and 4 bases at J, with 10 bases between the two ends. Here the CDR3 DNA reads TGTGCCAGCATGGGGTCGGGCACTGAAGCTTTCTTT. Its protein product is CASMGSGTEAFF.

Concerning this clone: Distinct nucleotide sequences in the sample also encode this CDR3. The chain is built from TRBV18 and TRBJ2-5, with D perhaps matching TRBD1 (5 bases). Germline values: CDR1 KGHSH, CDR2 LQKENI. The CDR3 consists of 13 residues. Trimming removed 3 bases at V and 3 bases at J, with 8 bases between. CDR3 sequence: CASSPGQEETQYF. The CDR3, as DNA: TGTGCCAGCTCACCGGGGCAGGAAGAGACCCAGTACTTC. The complete variable domain, with remaining parts taken from reference TRBV18 and TRBJ2-5, reads NAGVMQNPRHLVRRRGQEARLRCSPMKGHSHVYWYRQLPEEGLKFMVYLQKENIIDESGMPKERFSAEFPKEGPSILRIQQVVRGDSAAYFCASSPGQEETQYFGPGTRLLVL.

This clone was seen a single time. CDR3 sequence: CASSEALGTANTGELFF. For the CDR3, the DNA is TGTGCCAGCAGTGAAGCTCTAGGGACAGCGAACACCGGGGAGCTGTTTTTT. The rearrangement uses TRBV6-1 and TRBJ2-2, with TRBD1 matching 7 bases. Germline V lookup: CDR1 MNHNS, CDR2 SASEGT. J gave up 0 bases and V 0 bases, and 4 bases lay outside the gene matches. The CDR3 has 17 amino acids.

A single count supports this clone. CDR3 DNA: TGTGCCAGCAGTACAGGGAGCACAGATACGCAGTATTTT. Protein sequence: CASSTGSTDTQYF. V and J are TRBV6-6 and TRBJ2-3, with D maybe TRBD1 (6 bases). Germline CDR1 is MNHNY and CDR2 is SVGAGI (reference sequence). The CDR3 has 13 amino acids. Trimming stripped 5 bases from V and 0 bases from J, with 6 bases between.

The CDR3 coding sequence is TGCGCCAGCAGCTTCATCCGCGCACGGTATGAGCAGTTCTTC. It codes for CASSFIRARYEQFF. The J gene is TRBJ2-1, the V gene TRBV5-1; D gene unclear. Trimming left V 2 bases short and J 8 bases short, with 14 bases between. CDR1 is SGHRS and CDR2 is YFSETQ in the germline V gene. The CDR3 loop spans 14 amino acids.

This clone is a singleton in its sample. The chain is built from TRBV6-5 and TRBJ2-4, with D maybe TRBD2 (5 bases). Between the trimmed V and J ends, which lost 5 bases and 5 bases, there was a span of 10 bases. CDR3 size: 13 residues. CDR1 is MNHEY, CDR2 SVGAGI, per germline. The CDR3 sequence is CASSPGIQNIQYF. CDR3 nucleotides: TGTGCCAGCAGTCCCGGGATTCAAAACATTCAGTACTTC.

This clone was counted only a few times. The CDR3 reads CASSIWAPAGANYGYTF. The CDR3 DNA reads as TGTGCCAGTAGTATATGGGCGCCAGCGGGGGCTAACTATGGCTACACCTTC. V and J are TRBV19 and TRBJ1-2; a possible D gene is TRBD1 (5 bases). The length of the CDR3 is 17 residues. The germline V and J ends were trimmed by 2 bases and 0 bases, with 16 bases remaining between them. Germline V gene lookup returns CDR1 LNHDA and CDR2 SQIVND (reference sequence).

The chain is built from TRBV7-3 and TRBJ2-1, with TRBD2 identical over 11 bases. V lost 4 bases and J lost 3; bases outside the gene matches: 5. The germline V gene encodes CDR1 SGHTA and CDR2 FQGTGA. CDR3 length equals 16 residues. In nucleotides, the CDR3 is TGTGCCAGCAGCTCCATACTAGCGGGAGACTACAATGAGCAGTTCTTC. Amino acid sequence: CASSSILAGDYNEQFF.

This clone was seen a few times. The chain combines TRBV7-8 with TRBJ2-2; tentatively, D is TRBD1 or TRBD2 (5 bases each). The CDR3 has 18 amino acids. With 5 bases removed from V and 4 bases from J, the gap between germline ends came to 23 bases. Germline V lookup: CDR1 SGHVS, CDR2 FQNEAQ. The CDR3 loop reads CASSRGLSGPLSTGELFF. For the CDR3, the DNA is TGTGCCAGCAGCCGAGGGTTATCGGGGCCCCTGTCCACCGGGGAGCTGTTTTTT.

The chain couples TRBV30 to TRBJ1-5, with D unclear. This CDR3 has 13 amino acids. CDR1 and CDR2 (germline): GTSNPN, SVGIG (reference sequence). V was cut by 5 bases and J by 6 bases, with 14 bases left in between. CDR3 sequence (DNA): TGTGCCTGGGCGAACGGGCGGGCTCAGCCCCAGCATTTT. Residues: CAWANGRAQPQHF. Supplemented by reference TRBV30 and TRBJ1-5, the full variable domain reads SQTIHQWPATLVQPVGSPLSLECTVEGTSNPNLYWYRQAAGRGLQLLFYSVGIGQISSEVPQNLSASRPQDRQFILSSKKLLLSDSGFYLCAWANGRAQPQHFGDGTRLSIL.